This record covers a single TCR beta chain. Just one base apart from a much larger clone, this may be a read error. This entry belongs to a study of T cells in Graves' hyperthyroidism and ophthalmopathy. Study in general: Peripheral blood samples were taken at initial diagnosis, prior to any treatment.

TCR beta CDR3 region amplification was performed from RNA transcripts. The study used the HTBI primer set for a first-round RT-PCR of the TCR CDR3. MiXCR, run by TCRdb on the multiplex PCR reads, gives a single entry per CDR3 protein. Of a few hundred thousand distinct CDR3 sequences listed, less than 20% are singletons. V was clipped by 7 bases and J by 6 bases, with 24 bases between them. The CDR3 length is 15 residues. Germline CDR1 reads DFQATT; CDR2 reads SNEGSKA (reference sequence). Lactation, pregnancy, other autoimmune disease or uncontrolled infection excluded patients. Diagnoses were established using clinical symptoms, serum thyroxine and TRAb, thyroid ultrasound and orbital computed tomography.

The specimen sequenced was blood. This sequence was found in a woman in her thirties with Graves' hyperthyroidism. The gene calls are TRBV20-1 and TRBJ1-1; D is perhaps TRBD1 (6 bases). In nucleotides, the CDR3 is TGCAGTGTTAGGGCGGGCAGGGGAAGTGGTTCTGAAGCTTTCTTT. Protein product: CSVRAGRGSGSEAFF.